Below are 28 T cell receptor beta chains sequenced from a single sample in a study of blood T cell repertoires in COVID-19. Only in-frame clones appear in the TCRdb table, and some are missing; sequencing was by immunoSEQ multiplex PCR. The sample yields some 250,000 clones, roughly four fifths seen once. The sample consisted of peripheral blood. These receptors came from a woman aged 55-69 years with active or convalescent COVID-19.

V is TRBV18 and J is TRBJ2-7; D unresolved. Germline assignment: CDR1 KGHSH and CDR2 LQKENI. V was cut by 3 bases and J by 6 bases, with 9 bases left in between. The CDR3 is made up of 12 amino acids. The CDR3 reads CASSPGQPEQYF. In nucleotides, the CDR3 is TGTGCCAGCTCACCTGGGCAACCCGAGCAGTACTTC.

The CDR3 nucleotides read TGTGCCAGCTCACCAGGGGCGGACCCGAACACTGAAGCTTTCTTT. Encoded protein: CASSPGADPNTEAFF. The chain links TRBV18 to TRBJ1-1, with a weak D call TRBD1 (5 bases). CDR3 length equals 15 residues. V was clipped by 2 bases and J by 1 base, with 11 bases between them. The germline V gene has CDR1 KGHSH and CDR2 LQKENI. Together with reference TRBV18 and TRBJ1-1, the CDR3 gives the full variable domain: NAGVMQNPRHLVRRRGQEARLRCSPMKGHSHVYWYRQLPEEGLKFMVYLQKENIIDESGMPKERFSAEFPKEGPSILRIQQVVRGDSAAYFCASSPGADPNTEAFFGQGTRLTVV.

This CDR3 is CASSQDEVTYNSPLHF. The DNA of the CDR3 is TGTGCCAGCAGCCAAGATGAGGTTACCTATAATTCACCCCTCCACTTT. The V call is TRBV3-1 (or the pseudogene TRBV3-2), the J call TRBJ1-6; no clear D. Germline V gene data show CDR1 as LGHDT and CDR2 as YNNKEL (reference sequence). The germline V and J ends were trimmed by 0 bases and 2 bases, with 8 bases remaining between them. The CDR3 runs to 16 residues.

The chain joins TRBV5-4 to TRBJ2-7; 8 positions match TRBD2. This CDR3 is built from 15 residues. Trimming cost V 0 bases and J 0 bases; bases outside gene matches: 2. Germline CDR1 is SGHNT and CDR2 is YYREEE (reference sequence). As DNA, the CDR3 is TGTGCCAGCAGCTTGGGAGGGACTAGCTCCTACGAGCAGTACTTC. It specifies CASSLGGTSSYEQYF. The variable domain in full, completed from reference TRBV5-4 and TRBJ2-7, reads ETGVTQSPTHLIKTRGQQVTLRCSSQSGHNTVSWYQQALGQGPQFIFQYYREEENGRGNFPPRFSGLQFPNYSSELNVNALELDDSALYLCASSLGGTSSYEQYFGPGTRLTVT.

The chain joins TRBV29-1 to TRBJ1-5; 12 nucleotides line up with TRBD1. V gave up 4 bases and J gave up 6 bases; unmatched junction bases: 13. CDR3 length: 17 amino acids. Germline values: CDR1 SQVTM, CDR2 ANQGSEA. The CDR3 DNA sequence: TGCAGCGTTGTTGCCGGGACAGGGGGCGTTGGAACTCAGCCCCAGCATTTT. It translates to CSVVAGTGGVGTQPQHF.

The chain couples TRBV10-3 to TRBJ2-2, with D unclear. Trimming took 0 bases from V and 4 from J, leaving 9 bases between them. The CDR3 sequence is 15 residues long. The germline V gene encodes CDR1 ENHRY and CDR2 SYGVKD. The CDR3 DNA is TGTGCCATCAGTGAGTCAGGAGCCATCACCGGGGAGCTGTTTTTT. Translated, it gives CAISESGAITGELFF.

In this sample, this clone is medium-sized (0.01 to 0.1%). The V call is TRBV30, the J call TRBJ1-1; D gene ambiguous. Germline values: CDR1 GTSNPN, CDR2 SVGIG (reference sequence). Trimming removed 2 bases at V and 3 bases at J, with 4 bases between. The CDR3 is 11 residues long. The CDR3 nucleotides read TGTGCCTGGAGTCTCTACACTGAAGCTTTCTTT. This gives the protein CAWSLYTEAFF.

The chain couples TRBV6-5 to TRBJ1-5; 8 nucleotides line up with TRBD1. The CDR3 sequence is 16 residues long. V shed 3 bases and J 4 bases; nucleotides not matched to a gene: 8. The germline CDR1 and CDR2 sequences are MNHEY and SVGAGI. CDR3 protein: CASSYMTGVYNQPQHF. In nucleotides, the CDR3 is TGTGCCAGCAGTTATATGACAGGGGTCTATAATCAGCCCCAGCATTTT.

The V call is TRBV13, the J call TRBJ2-1; possibly TRBD2 for D (6 bases). Germline CDR1 is PRHDT and CDR2 is FYEKMQ (reference sequence). The CDR3 spans 12 residues. Trimming removed 3 bases at V and 12 bases at J, with 12 bases between. This chain's CDR3 is CASSFRRGGQFF. The CDR3 DNA follows: TGTGCCAGCAGCTTTAGGCGGGGCGGGCAGTTCTTC.

The chain is built from TRBV30 and TRBJ2-7; TRBD1 matches 10 bases. This CDR3 comprises 13 residues. Germline assignment: CDR1 GTSNPN and CDR2 SVGIG (reference sequence). Germline trimming cut 5 bases from V and 9 bases from J; bases unmatched to any gene: 10. The CDR3 spells CAWAGTGASGQYF. The CDR3, as DNA: TGTGCCTGGGCCGGGACAGGGGCATCGGGGCAGTACTTC.

The chain joins TRBV5-1 to TRBJ2-5; D is possibly TRBD2 (6 bases). V lost 4 bases and J 5 bases, leaving 21 bases between the germline ends. The CDR3 totals 16 residues. Germline V lookup: CDR1 SGHRS, CDR2 YFSETQ. The CDR3 DNA is TGCGCCAGCAGCCCTGGAGGCGGCGGGGTCCCGGAGACCCAGTACTTC. Its translation is CASSPGGGGVPETQYF. Complete variable domain (other parts from reference TRBV5-1 and TRBJ2-5): KAGVTQTPRYLIKTRGQQVTLSCSPISGHRSVSWYQQTPGQGLQFLFEYFSETQRNKGNFPGRFSGRQFSNSRSEMNVSTLELGDSALYLCASSPGGGGVPETQYFGPGTRLLVL.

The genes are TRBV10-3 and TRBJ1-2; TRBD1 aligns across 11 bases. CDR1 ENHRY and CDR2 SYGVKD come from the germline V gene. V lost 6 bases, J lost 5 bases, and 8 bases stayed unmatched. The CDR3 covers 15 residues. The CDR3 DNA follows: TGTGCCATCAGGGGACAGGGGGAAAATGGGTATGGCTACACCTTC. Its protein product is CAIRGQGENGYGYTF.

CDR3 nucleotides: TGCGCCAGCAGCCAAGATTTTGGGGGGGAAACCGGGGAGCTGTTTTTT. The encoded protein is CASSQDFGGETGELFF. The rearrangement joins TRBV4-3 to TRBJ2-2; 7 bases map to TRBD2. The J segment lost 5 bases and the V segment lost 0 bases, leaving 6 bases of the junction unmatched. There are 16 residues in the CDR3. The germline V gene encodes CDR1 LGHNA and CDR2 YSLEER.

V gene TRBV7-8 combines with J gene TRBJ2-7, with D perhaps TRBD2 (6 bases). CDR1 is SGHVS, CDR2 FQNEAQ, per germline. The CDR3 covers 17 residues. Trimming left V 3 bases short and J 2 bases short, with 20 bases between. This chain's CDR3 is CASSFFPGQGGTYEQYF. CDR3 in DNA: TGTGCCAGCAGCTTTTTCCCCGGGCAGGGAGGAACCTACGAGCAGTACTTC.

The chain couples TRBV4-3 to TRBJ2-1; 7 bases align to TRBD2. Germline loops: CDR1 LGHNA, CDR2 YSLEER. CDR3 length: 17 residues. Trimming at V came to 4 bases and at J to 1 base, leaving 10 bases not matched to a gene. The CDR3: CASSLKLAPNSYNEQFF. The DNA for the CDR3 is TGCGCCAGCAGCCTGAAACTAGCGCCCAATTCCTACAATGAGCAGTTCTTC.

The genes are TRBV19 and TRBJ1-1; 10 nucleotides match TRBD1. This CDR3 region has 18 residues. From germline, CDR1 is LNHDA and CDR2 SQIVND (reference sequence). The V gene end was trimmed by 0 bases and the J gene end by 1 base; junction bases not matched to a gene: 8. CDR3 sequence: CASSIDLGTGVGNTEAFF. The CDR3 nucleotides are TGTGCCAGTAGTATAGATCTAGGGACAGGGGTGGGGAACACTGAAGCTTTCTTT.

The rearrangement links TRBV2 to TRBJ1-1; TRBD1 matches at 8 bases. CDR1 and CDR2 from the germline V gene are SNHLY and FYNNEI. CDR3 length: 18 residues. The ends lost 2 bases at V and 5 bases at J; junction bases unmatched: 16. The CDR3 spells CASSEPQTGVPRRTEAFF. CDR3 in DNA: TGTGCCAGCAGTGAACCCCAGACAGGGGTCCCCCGACGGACTGAAGCTTTCTTT.

This clone was counted a single time. The chain carries TRBV3-1 (or the pseudogene TRBV3-2) and TRBJ1-1; 7 bases line up with TRBD1. CDR1 and CDR2 (germline): LGHDT, YNNKEL (reference sequence). CDR3 size: 16 residues. V dropped 1 base and J dropped 1; count of bases not matched to a gene: 6. The CDR3 loop reads CASSQGGGTANTEAFF. The CDR3 coding sequence is TGTGCCAGCAGCCAAGGGGGTGGGACAGCGAACACTGAAGCTTTCTTT.

The chain carries TRBV7-6 and TRBJ1-1; TRBD1 matches at 7 bases. The CDR3 runs 16 residues. In germline, CDR1 is SGHVS, CDR2 FNYEAQ. J gave up 0 bases and V 5 bases, and 9 bases lay outside the gene matches. CDR3 DNA sequence: TGTGCCAGCAGCCCAGGGGGTATTGCGATGAACACTGAAGCTTTCTTT. Its translation: CASSPGGIAMNTEAFF.

The chain uses TRBV18 and TRBJ2-3; 8 nucleotides agree with TRBD1. This CDR3 region has 13 residues. Germline CDR1 and CDR2: KGHSH and LQKENI. V lost 6 bases and J lost 5; bases outside the gene matches: 4. CDR3 nucleotide sequence: TGTGCCAGCTCCCGCGACAGGGGAGATACGCAGTATTTT. Amino acids: CASSRDRGDTQYF.

The J gene is TRBJ2-3, the V gene TRBV30, with a weak D call TRBD1 (5 bases). Germline-derived CDR1 and CDR2 are GTSNPN and SVGIG (reference sequence). The CDR3 runs 13 residues. V dropped 4 bases and J dropped 5 bases, with 13 bases sitting between them. CDR3 DNA sequence: TGTGCCTGGAAGCAGACAGACGGAGATACGCAGTATTTT. Its translation: CAWKQTDGDTQYF.

The table lists this clone with a count of one. The chain carries TRBV5-1 and TRBJ2-1; possibly TRBD2 for D (6 bases). Germline loops: CDR1 SGHRS, CDR2 YFSETQ. The CDR3 contains 15 residues. V was cut by 0 bases and J by 4 bases, with 11 bases left in between. The CDR3 DNA sequence: TGCGCCAGCAGCTTGGCCGGGACTCCATACAATGAGCAGTTCTTC. Protein product: CASSLAGTPYNEQFF.

This clone was seen a few times. This sequence joins TRBV6-1 and TRBJ2-7; 8 bases fit TRBD1. V lost 1 base and J lost 4; bases outside the gene matches: 3. Germline lookup yields CDR1 MNHNS and CDR2 SASEGT. The CDR3 has 14 residues. The CDR3 reads CASSEGWTGYEQYF. The CDR3 nucleotides are TGTGCCAGCAGTGAAGGGTGGACAGGGTACGAGCAGTACTTC.

The chain employs TRBV7-3 and TRBJ1-3, with a possible D match to TRBD1 (5 bases). CDR1 and CDR2 (germline): SGHTA, FQGTGA. Trimming pared 5 bases from V and 4 bases from J, leaving 9 bases between. The CDR3 sequence is 13 residues long. In nucleotides, the CDR3 is TGTGCCAGCAGCGTAAACAGGGGAAACACCATATATTTT. This codes for CASSVNRGNTIYF.

The rearrangement joins TRBV5-1 to TRBJ1-6, with D unclear. Trimming shortened V by 4 bases and J by 1 base, and 9 bases separated the two germline ends. The CDR3 has 15 residues. Germline V gives CDR1 SGHRS, CDR2 YFSETQ. The CDR3 DNA sequence: TGCGCCAGCAGCCCCGAGCGATCCTATAATTCACCCCTCCACTTT. It encodes CASSPERSYNSPLHF.

The CDR3 protein is CASSYDRGYTEAFF. The CDR3, as DNA: TGTGCCAGCAGTTACGACAGGGGATACACTGAAGCTTTCTTT. The chain is built from TRBV6-5 and TRBJ1-1, with 8 bases lining up with TRBD1. CDR3 length equals 14 residues. The junction had 2 bases not matched to a gene; V was cut back by 2 bases and J by 3 bases. Germline CDR1 MNHEY, CDR2 SVGAGI.

V gene TRBV7-9 combines with J gene TRBJ1-1; D is unclear. Trimming removed 6 bases from V and 6 bases from J, with 14 bases in between. The germline CDR1 and CDR2 sequences are SEHNR and FQNEAQ (reference sequence). The CDR3 is made up of 13 amino acids. CDR3 nucleotides: TGTGCCAGCAGACTCACGGCCCTAGCTGAAGCTTTCTTT. Its translation: CASRLTALAEAFF.

The V call is TRBV6-5, the J call TRBJ1-2; perhaps TRBD1 as D (5 bases). The V and J ends lost 2 bases and 5 bases respectively, with 9 bases between them. The CDR3 has 13 residues. Per the germline V gene, CDR1 is MNHEY and CDR2 is SVGAGI. CDR3 nucleotides: TGTGCCAGCAGTTACGTAACAGGATATGGCTACACCTTC. This codes for CASSYVTGYGYTF.